The 2 T cell receptor beta chains reported below all come from one sample, sequenced in a study of T cell repertoires in cytomegalovirus infection. In TCRdb, the reads were re-called with MiXCR into one record per CDR3 protein. The sample contains 230,000 or so distinct CDR3 sequences, over 15% of which appear only once. Specimen: CD8+ T cells from PBMCs. These receptors all come from a human donor in good health (CMV status not recorded). Some clones in this sample may be carry-over from other donors' samples.

This clonotype was recorded many times. V usage is TRBV14 and J usage is TRBJ2-2; TRBD1 is a possible D gene (6 bases). CDR1 and CDR2 from the germline V gene are SGHDN and FVKESK. Deletions cut 0 bases from V and 1 base from J, with 12 bases between. This CDR3 region has 17 residues. CDR3 nucleotide sequence: TGTGCCAGCAGCCAAGATCGCAGGGGCGGGAACACCGGGGAGCTGTTTTTT. Its protein is CASSQDRRGGNTGELFF.

This clonotype was found many times. The chain has TRBV7-9 and TRBJ2-1; possibly TRBD1 or TRBD2 for D (5 bases each). Germline V gene data show CDR1 as SEHNR and CDR2 as FQNEAQ (reference sequence). Trimming removed 8 bases at V and 5 bases at J, with 16 bases between. The CDR3 has 14 residues. CDR3 in DNA: TGTGCCAGCCGCCTCCCGGGGCCAAACAATGAGCAGTTCTTC. It is translated as CASRLPGPNNEQFF.